This record covers a single TCR beta chain. The V segment lost 4 bases and the J segment 0 bases; nucleotides outside the gene matches: 10. This CDR3 contains 19 residues. From germline, CDR1 is LGHNA and CDR2 YNFKEQ. In the authors' workflow: For nucleated cells, counts were estimated from reference gene primer amplification. Assay: immunoSEQ multiplex PCR; the TCRdb copy retains only in-frame clones and omits some. V, J and clone size are taken as reported in that table, and D and trimming were inferred from the DNA itself. The data contain some 290,000 clones, 75% to 90% of them singletons. The data belong to a study of blood T cell repertoires in COVID-19. The overall study: The United States, Italy and Spain provided the acute and convalescent COVID-19 samples. Nucleic acid was either cDNA or gDNA, and it came from T cells, B-cell-depleted T cells, or PBMCs.

The source material was peripheral blood. The TCR was taken from a man in his 60s who had recovered from COVID-19. The chain employs TRBV4-2 and TRBJ2-1; 12 nucleotides match TRBD2. CDR3 bases: TGTGCCAGCAGCCCGCAGCCCCTAGCGGGGGGGAGCTCCTACAATGAGCAGTTCTTC. This sequence encodes CASSPQPLAGGSSYNEQFF.